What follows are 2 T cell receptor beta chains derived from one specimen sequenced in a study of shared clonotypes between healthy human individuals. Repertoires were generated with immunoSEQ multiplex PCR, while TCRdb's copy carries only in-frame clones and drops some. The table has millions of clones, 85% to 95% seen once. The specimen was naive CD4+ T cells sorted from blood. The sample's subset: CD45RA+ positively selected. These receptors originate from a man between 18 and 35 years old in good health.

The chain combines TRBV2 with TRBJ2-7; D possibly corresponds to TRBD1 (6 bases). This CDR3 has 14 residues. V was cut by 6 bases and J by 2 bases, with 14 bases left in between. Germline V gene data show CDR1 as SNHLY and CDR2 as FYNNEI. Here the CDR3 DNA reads TGTGCCAGCAGGGCCGACAGGATAGCCTACGAGCAGTACTTC. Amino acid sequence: CASRADRIAYEQYF. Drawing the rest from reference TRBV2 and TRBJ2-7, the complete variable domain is EPEVTQTPSHQVTQMGQEVILRCVPISNHLYFYWYRQILGQKVEFLVSFYNNEISEKSEIFDDQFSVERPDGSNFTLKIRSTKLEDSAMYFCASRADRIAYEQYFGPGTRLTVT.

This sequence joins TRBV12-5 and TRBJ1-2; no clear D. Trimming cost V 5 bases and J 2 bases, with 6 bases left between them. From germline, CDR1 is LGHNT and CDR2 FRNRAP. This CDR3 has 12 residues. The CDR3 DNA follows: TGTGCTAGTGGTATACAGAACTATGGCTACACCTTC. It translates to CASGIQNYGYTF.